This T cell receptor (beta chain) emerged from a study of T-cell memory formation after mild COVID-19. Turning to the study itself: Across donors, TCR clusters were largely donor specific. Study-wide results and limits: Some responding clones appeared in pre-infection memory, suggesting cross-reactive memory joined. Mainly CM and EM harbored the contracting CD4+ clones; mainly EMRA harbored the CD8+ ones.

Libraries for TCRalpha and TCRbeta carried sample barcodes and unique molecular identifiers via 5'RACE. TCRdb called the 5' RACE reads again in MiXCR, with one record for every CDR3 protein. The sample holds about 160,000 distinct CDR3 sequences, roughly a third seen once. On this clonotype itself: The antigen is unknown.

This CDR3 spans 14 amino acids. V gave up 4 bases and J gave up 10 bases; unmatched junction bases: 3. Germline CDR1 and CDR2: SGHTS and YDEGEE. The sequencing sample was made of PBMCs or a T cell subset sorted from them (not recorded which). The TCR was taken from an adult woman who had mild COVID-19 (a few samples of this study predate the infection). Cell type and time point are not known. The J gene is TRBJ2-1, the V gene TRBV5-8; TRBD2 aligns across 15 bases. CDR3 sequence: CASSLGLAGGEQFF. The CDR3 DNA reads as TGTGCCAGCAGCCTGGGACTAGCGGGGGGCGAGCAGTTCTTC.